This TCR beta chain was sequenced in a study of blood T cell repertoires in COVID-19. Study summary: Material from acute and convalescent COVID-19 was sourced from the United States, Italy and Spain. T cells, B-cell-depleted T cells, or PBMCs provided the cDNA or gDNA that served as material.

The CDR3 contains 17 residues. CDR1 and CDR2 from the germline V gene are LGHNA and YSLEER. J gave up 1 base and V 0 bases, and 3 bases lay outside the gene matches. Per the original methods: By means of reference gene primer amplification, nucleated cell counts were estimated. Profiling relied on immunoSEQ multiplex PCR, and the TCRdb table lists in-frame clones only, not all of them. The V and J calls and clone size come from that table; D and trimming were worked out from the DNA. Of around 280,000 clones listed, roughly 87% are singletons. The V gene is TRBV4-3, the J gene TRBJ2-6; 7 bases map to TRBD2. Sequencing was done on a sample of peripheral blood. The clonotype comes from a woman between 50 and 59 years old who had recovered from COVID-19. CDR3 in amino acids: CASSQDGGNSGANVLTF. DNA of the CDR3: TGCGCCAGCAGCCAAGACGGGGGGAATTCTGGGGCCAACGTCCTGACTTTC.